One T cell receptor beta chain is described in this entry. The antigen remains unidentified. This sequence may be a read error, since a much larger clone differs from it by one base. The sample comes from a study of tumor-infiltrating lymphocytes in primary liver carcinoma. Notes on the study in general: Against blood, tumors held a significantly higher top-250-clone fraction (p = 0.039).

Total RNA amounting to around 540 ng was the source from which TCR beta cDNA was made with a constant-region primer. Slightly modified ARM-PCR served as the procedure for the TCR beta libraries. These libraries came from three rounds of nested multiplex PCR. TRBV1-TRBV30 forward primers paired with a C-beta reverse primer were used in the first two PCR rounds, which ran roughly 9 cycles each. TCRdb redid the calling of the multiplex PCR reads with MiXCR, one entry per CDR3 protein. In the table there are hundreds of thousands of distinct CDR3 sequences, almost 60% of which are singletons. Germline V lookup: CDR1 SQVTM, CDR2 ANQGSEA. CDR3 size: 13 residues. Germline DNA was also extracted, and blood RNA was taken from unsorted whole blood.

The sample was peripheral blood. The TCR comes from a woman under 40 with primary liver carcinoma and hepatitis B virus infection. The rearrangement links TRBV29-1 to TRBJ1-1, with 7 bases matching TRBD1. The DNA of the CDR3 is TGCAGCGTCGCCCAAGGGGGCTCGACTGTAGCTTTCTTT. This codes for CSVAQGGSTVAFF.